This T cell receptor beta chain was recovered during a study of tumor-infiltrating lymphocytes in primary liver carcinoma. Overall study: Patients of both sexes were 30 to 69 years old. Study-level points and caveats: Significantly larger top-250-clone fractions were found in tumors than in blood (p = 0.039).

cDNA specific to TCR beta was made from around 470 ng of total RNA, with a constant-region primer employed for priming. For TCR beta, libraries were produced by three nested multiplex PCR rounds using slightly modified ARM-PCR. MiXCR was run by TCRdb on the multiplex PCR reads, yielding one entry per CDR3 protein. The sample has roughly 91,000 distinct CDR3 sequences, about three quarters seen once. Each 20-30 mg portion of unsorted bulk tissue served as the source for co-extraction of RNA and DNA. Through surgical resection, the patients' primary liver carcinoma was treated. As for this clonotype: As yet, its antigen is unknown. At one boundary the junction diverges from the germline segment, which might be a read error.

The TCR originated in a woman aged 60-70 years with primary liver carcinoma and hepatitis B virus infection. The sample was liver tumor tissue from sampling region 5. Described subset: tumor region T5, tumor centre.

CDR3 DNA: TGTGCCAGCAACCAAGATAGGACTAGCCGCAATGAGCAATTCTTC. It yields the protein CASNQDRTSRNEQFF. The V call is TRBV4-2, the J call TRBJ2-1; 8 bases fit TRBD2. Germline CDR1 LGHNA, CDR2 YNFKEQ. This CDR3 region has 15 residues.